Below are 15 T cell receptor beta chains sequenced from a single sample in a study of blood T cell repertoires in COVID-19 (dated by TCRdb to the early 2020s). The library was produced with the immunoSEQ multiplex PCR assay. TCRdb carries this immuneACCESS record with in-frame sequences only. Its versions omit some clonotypes, under half of them owing to an unresolved V gene in the studies checked, with the rest unexplained. The sample table holds tens of thousands of clones, of which over 70% were seen once. Around 5.3% of the sample rests with the top ten. The sequenced sample was peripheral blood. All receptors derive from a human donor in a cohort sampled during active COVID-19.

This rearrangement joins TRBV12-3 or TRBV12-4 to TRBJ2-1, with D maybe TRBD1 (5 bases). The CDR3 contains 13 residues. V lost 3 bases to trimming and J lost 9 bases, with 12 bases between them. DNA for the CDR3: TGTGCCAGCAGTTTGACAGTCGACAGTGAGCAGTTCTTC. Its protein product is CASSLTVDSEQFF.

The chain carries TRBV10-3 and TRBJ2-7, with TRBD2 as a possible D gene (6 bases). The CDR3 sequence is 13 residues long. V lost 2 bases to trimming and J lost 6 bases, with 11 bases between them. The V gene's germline CDR1 is ENHRY and CDR2 SYGVKD. The CDR3 region has the DNA TGTGCCATCAGTGAGACTACTAGCCGCGAGCAGTACTTC. Translating it yields CAISETTSREQYF.

The V gene is TRBV11-2, the J gene TRBJ2-7; D ambiguous. Trimming removed 5 bases from V and 2 bases from J, with 10 bases in between. Germline values: CDR1 SGHAT, CDR2 FQNNGV. The CDR3 spans 13 residues. This CDR3 is CASSLQVTYEQYF. CDR3 nucleotide sequence: TGTGCCAGCAGCCTCCAGGTGACCTACGAGCAGTACTTC.

The DNA of the CDR3 is TGTGCCACCAGCAGAGAAGGGGGCTGGGACACCGGGGAGCTGTTTTTT. Translating it yields CATSREGGWDTGELFF. The J gene is TRBJ2-2, the V gene TRBV15; 7 bases line up with TRBD1. The CDR3 has 16 amino acids. The V and J ends lost 0 bases and 3 bases, in that order; junction bases with no gene match: 4. The germline V gene encodes CDR1 LNHNV and CDR2 YYDKDF (reference sequence).

As DNA, the CDR3 is TGTGCCAGCATCCCCGGAGGGGTCGCCGGGGAGCTGTTTTTT. Protein product: CASIPGGVAGELFF. The chain carries TRBV2 and TRBJ2-2, with D possibly being TRBD2 (6 bases). Trimming shortened V by 7 bases and J by 6 bases, and 15 bases separated the two germline ends. CDR1 and CDR2 from the germline V gene are SNHLY and FYNNEI. The CDR3 extends over 14 amino acids.

The rearrangement joins TRBV10-3 to TRBJ2-3; TRBD2 agrees at 10 bases. The CDR3 consists of 16 residues. CDR1 ENHRY and CDR2 SYGVKD come from the germline V gene. V was clipped by 6 bases and J by 4 bases; unmatched bases: 10. CDR3 in DNA: TGTGCCATCAGCGGAACAAGCGGGGGGGCCGCAGATACGCAGTATTTT. Translating gives CAISGTSGGAADTQYF.

V and J are TRBV5-1 and TRBJ2-3; TRBD2 agrees at 7 bases. V lost 4 bases, J lost 2 bases, and 13 bases stayed unmatched. The CDR3 is 17 amino acids. In germline, CDR1 is SGHRS, CDR2 YFSETQ. Here the CDR3 DNA reads TGCGCCAGCAGCGGGGAGGGGCCTGCGGAGGCCACAGATACGCAGTATTTT. Its translation is CASSGEGPAEATDTQYF.

The J gene is TRBJ2-2, the V gene TRBV5-5; TRBD1 might be the D (5 bases). Germline V CDR1 and CDR2: SGHKS, YYEKEE (reference sequence). The CDR3 totals 16 residues. Trimming removed 1 base at V and 2 bases at J, with 12 bases between. CDR3 sequence reads: CASSLRGRGNTGELFF. DNA for the CDR3: TGTGCCAGCAGCTTGAGGGGTAGGGGTAACACCGGGGAGCTGTTTTTT.

This rearrangement joins TRBV19 to TRBJ2-1; 8 nucleotides line up with TRBD1. V dropped 5 bases and J dropped 2; count of bases not matched to a gene: 5. The CDR3 covers 15 residues. Germline V gene data show CDR1 as LNHDA and CDR2 as SQIVND (reference sequence). In DNA, the CDR3 is TGTGCCAGTAGTCCGGACAGGGAAGCCTACAATGAGCAGTTCTTC. Protein product: CASSPDREAYNEQFF.

The rearrangement joins TRBV24-1 to TRBJ2-3; 13 nucleotides match TRBD2. The length of the CDR3 is 15 residues. With V trimmed by 7 bases and J by 5 bases, 5 bases remained unmatched. Germline CDR1 KGHDR, CDR2 SFDVKD. The CDR3 region is CATRSRLAGGDTQYF. CDR3 in DNA: TGTGCCACCAGAAGCCGACTAGCGGGGGGAGATACGCAGTATTTT.

The chain has TRBV7-2 and TRBJ2-1; 9 bases map to TRBD2. CDR1 is SGHTA and CDR2 is FQGNSA in the germline V gene. V shed 3 bases and J 7 bases; nucleotides not matched to a gene: 7. This CDR3 region has 15 residues. The CDR3 DNA follows: TGTGCCAGCAGCTTCAGCGGGGGGCCGGGTAATGAGCAGTTCTTC. Translation gives CASSFSGGPGNEQFF.

This clone was counted only a few times. The chain uses TRBV7-6 and TRBJ2-7; D remains unclear. V shed 8 bases and J shed 2 bases, with 13 bases lying between them. CDR3 size: 13 residues. The germline CDR1 and CDR2 sequences are SGHVS and FNYEAQ. The CDR3 reads CASGPIVTYEQYF. DNA for the CDR3: TGTGCCAGCGGCCCCATCGTTACCTACGAGCAGTACTTC.

V gene TRBV5-6 combines with J gene TRBJ2-3, with a possible D match to TRBD2 (6 bases). The V gene's germline CDR1 is SGHDT and CDR2 YYEEEE. Between the trimmed V and J ends, which lost 4 bases and 7 bases, there was a span of 16 bases. The CDR3 consists of 14 residues. The CDR3 is CASSTSGTGYTQYF. In nucleotides, the CDR3 is TGTGCCAGCAGCACCTCAGGGACTGGGTATACGCAGTATTTT.

This clone has a count of ten or more. The V gene is TRBV11-2, the J gene TRBJ2-7, with D uncertain. V lost 2 bases and J lost 4, with 9 bases in between. The germline gives CDR1 SGHAT, CDR2 FQNNGV. This CDR3 contains 13 residues. As DNA, the CDR3 is TGTGCCAGCAGCTTACTCGTCTCGTACGAGCAGTACTTC. It is translated as CASSLLVSYEQYF.

This clone has only a few counts. The chain joins TRBV10-1 to TRBJ2-1, with TRBD2 as a possible D gene (6 bases). In germline, CDR1 is WNHNN, CDR2 SYGVQD (reference sequence). This CDR3 region has 14 residues. The V end was cut by 0 bases, the J end by 7 bases, with 10 bases between. CDR3 protein: CASSESGLGNEQFF. The CDR3 nucleotides read TGCGCCAGCAGTGAGTCGGGACTCGGGAATGAGCAGTTCTTC.